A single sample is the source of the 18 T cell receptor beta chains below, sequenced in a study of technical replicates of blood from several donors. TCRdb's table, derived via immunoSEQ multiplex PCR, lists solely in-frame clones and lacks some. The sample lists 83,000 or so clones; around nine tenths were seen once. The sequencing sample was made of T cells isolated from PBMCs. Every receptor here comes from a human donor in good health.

The CDR3 spells CASSQEGTGMALTNQPQHF. The CDR3, as DNA: TGCGCCAGCAGCCAAGAAGGGACAGGGATGGCACTCACTAATCAGCCCCAGCATTTT. The chain recombines TRBV4-1 with TRBJ1-5; TRBD1 matches 9 bases. CDR1 is MGHRA and CDR2 is YSYEKL in the germline V gene. The J segment lost 4 bases and the V segment lost 0 bases, leaving 13 bases of the junction unmatched. The CDR3 runs 19 residues.

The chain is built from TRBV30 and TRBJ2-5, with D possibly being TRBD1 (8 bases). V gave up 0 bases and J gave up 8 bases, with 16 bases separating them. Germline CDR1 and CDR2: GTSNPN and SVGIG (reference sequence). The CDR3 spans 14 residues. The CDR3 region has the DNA TGTGCCTGGAGTGTACAGGGGGGGCGAGTAACCCAGTACTTC. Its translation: CAWSVQGGRVTQYF.

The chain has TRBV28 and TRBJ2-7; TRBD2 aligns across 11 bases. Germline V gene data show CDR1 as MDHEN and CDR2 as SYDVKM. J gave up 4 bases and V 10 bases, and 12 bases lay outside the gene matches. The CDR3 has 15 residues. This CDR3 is CATTGLAGGVYEQYF. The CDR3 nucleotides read TGTGCCACCACTGGCCTAGCGGGAGGCGTTTACGAGCAGTACTTC. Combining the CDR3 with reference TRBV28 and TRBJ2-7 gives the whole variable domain DVKVTQSSRYLVKRTGEKVFLECVQDMDHENMFWYRQDPGLGLRLIYFSYDVKMKEKGDIPEGYSVSREKKERFSLILESASTNQTSMYLCATTGLAGGVYEQYFGPGTRLTVT.

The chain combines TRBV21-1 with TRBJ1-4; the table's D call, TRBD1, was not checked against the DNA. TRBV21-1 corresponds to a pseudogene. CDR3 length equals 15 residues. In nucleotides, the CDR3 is TGTGCCAGCAGCAAAGGGTACAGGGCTGATGAAAAACTGTTTTTT. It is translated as CASSKGYRADEKLFF.

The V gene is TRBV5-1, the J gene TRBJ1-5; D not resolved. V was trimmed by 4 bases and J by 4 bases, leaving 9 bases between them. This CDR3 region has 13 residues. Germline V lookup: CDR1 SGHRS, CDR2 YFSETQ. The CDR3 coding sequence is TGCGCCAGCAGCGTTGGACTGAATCAGCCCCAGCATTTT. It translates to CASSVGLNQPQHF.

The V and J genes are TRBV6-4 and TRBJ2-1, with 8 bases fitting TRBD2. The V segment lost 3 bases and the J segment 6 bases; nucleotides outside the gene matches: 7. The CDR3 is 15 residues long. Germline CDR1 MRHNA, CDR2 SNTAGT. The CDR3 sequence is CASSEDRGGLNEQFF. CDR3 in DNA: TGTGCCAGCAGTGAGGACCGGGGGGGTCTCAATGAGCAGTTCTTC.

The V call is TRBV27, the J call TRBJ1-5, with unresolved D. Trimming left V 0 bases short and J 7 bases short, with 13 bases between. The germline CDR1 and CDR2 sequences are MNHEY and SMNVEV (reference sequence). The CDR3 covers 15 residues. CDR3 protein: CASSLSPGGSQPQHF. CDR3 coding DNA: TGTGCCAGCAGTTTATCGCCAGGTGGAAGCCAGCCCCAGCATTTT.

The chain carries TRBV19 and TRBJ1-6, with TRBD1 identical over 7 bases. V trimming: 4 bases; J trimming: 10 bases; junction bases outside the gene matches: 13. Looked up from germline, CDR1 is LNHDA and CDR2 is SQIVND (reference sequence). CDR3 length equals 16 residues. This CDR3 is CASSTKGGSIKSPLHF. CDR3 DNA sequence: TGTGCCAGTAGTACTAAAGGGGGCTCGATTAAATCACCCCTCCACTTT.

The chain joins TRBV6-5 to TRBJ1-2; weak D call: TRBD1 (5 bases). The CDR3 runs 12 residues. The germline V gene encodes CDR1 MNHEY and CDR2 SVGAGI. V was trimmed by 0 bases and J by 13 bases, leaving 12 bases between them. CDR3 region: CASSYSGGARTF. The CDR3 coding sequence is TGTGCCAGCAGTTACTCGGGAGGGGCCCGCACCTTC.

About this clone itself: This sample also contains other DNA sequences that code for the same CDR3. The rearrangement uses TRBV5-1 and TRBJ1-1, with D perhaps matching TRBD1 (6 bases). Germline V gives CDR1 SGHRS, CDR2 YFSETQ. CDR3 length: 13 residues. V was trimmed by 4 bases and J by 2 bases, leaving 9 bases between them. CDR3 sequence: CASSLDRNTEAFF. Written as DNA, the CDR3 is TGCGCCAGCAGCCTGGACAGAAACACTGAAGCTTTCTTT.

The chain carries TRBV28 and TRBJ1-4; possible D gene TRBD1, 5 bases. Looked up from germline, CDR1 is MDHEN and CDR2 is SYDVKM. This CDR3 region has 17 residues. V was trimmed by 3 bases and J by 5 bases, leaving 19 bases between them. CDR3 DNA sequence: TGTGCCAGCAGTTTCTCAGCCTCAGGGCGGCTAAATGAAAAACTGTTTTTT. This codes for CASSFSASGRLNEKLFF.

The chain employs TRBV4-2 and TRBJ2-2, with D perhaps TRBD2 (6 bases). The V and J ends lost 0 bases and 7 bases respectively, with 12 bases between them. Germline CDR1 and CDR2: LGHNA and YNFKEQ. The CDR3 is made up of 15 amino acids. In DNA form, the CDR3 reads TGTGCCAGCAGCCAAGAGACTACTAGCTACGGGGAGCTGTTTTTT. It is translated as CASSQETTSYGELFF.

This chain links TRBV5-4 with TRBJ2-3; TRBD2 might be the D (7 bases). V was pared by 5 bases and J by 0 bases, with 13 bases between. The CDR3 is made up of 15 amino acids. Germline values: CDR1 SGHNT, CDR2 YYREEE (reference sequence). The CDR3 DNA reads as TGTGCCAGCAGGTGGGGGGGCTTCAGCACAGATACGCAGTATTTT. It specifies CASRWGGFSTDTQYF. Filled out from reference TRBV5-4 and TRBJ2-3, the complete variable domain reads ETGVTQSPTHLIKTRGQQVTLRCSSQSGHNTVSWYQQALGQGPQFIFQYYREEENGRGNFPPRFSGLQFPNYSSELNVNALELDDSALYLCASRWGGFSTDTQYFGPGTRLTVL.

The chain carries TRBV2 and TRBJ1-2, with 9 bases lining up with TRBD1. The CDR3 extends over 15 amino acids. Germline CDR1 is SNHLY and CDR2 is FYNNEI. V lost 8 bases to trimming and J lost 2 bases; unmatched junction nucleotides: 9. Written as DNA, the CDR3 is TGTGCCAGCTCTGCCGGGACAGGGAGGAACTATGGCTACACCTTC. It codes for CASSAGTGRNYGYTF.

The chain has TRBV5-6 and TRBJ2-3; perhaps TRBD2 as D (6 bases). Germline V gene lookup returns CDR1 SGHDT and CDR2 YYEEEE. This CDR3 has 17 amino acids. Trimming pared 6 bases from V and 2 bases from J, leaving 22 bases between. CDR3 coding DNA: TGTGCCAGCACCTACGAACCGGGCCGGGGGACCACAGATACGCAGTATTTT. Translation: CASTYEPGRGTTDTQYF.

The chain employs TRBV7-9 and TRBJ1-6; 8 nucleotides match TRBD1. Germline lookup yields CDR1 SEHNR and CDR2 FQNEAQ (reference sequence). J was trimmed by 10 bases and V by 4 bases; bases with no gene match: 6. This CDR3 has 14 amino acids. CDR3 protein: CASSSGQGSSPLHF. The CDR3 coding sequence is TGTGCCAGCAGCTCTGGACAGGGATCCTCACCCCTCCACTTT.

The CDR3 protein is CAISPTPQGYNEQFF. Written as DNA, the CDR3 is TGTGCCATCAGTCCAACCCCTCAGGGCTACAATGAGCAGTTCTTC. This sequence joins TRBV10-3 and TRBJ2-1, with a possible D match to TRBD1 (5 bases). The CDR3 length is 15 residues. Trimming cost V 5 bases and J 3 bases, with 14 bases left between them. Germline V gene lookup returns CDR1 ENHRY and CDR2 SYGVKD.

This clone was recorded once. CDR3 sequence (DNA): TGTGCCAGCAGCGTAGGACTAGCTACCTACGAGCAGTACTTC. This codes for CASSVGLATYEQYF. This chain joins TRBV9 and TRBJ2-7; 7 bases fit TRBD2. The CDR3 is 14 residues long. CDR1 and CDR2 from the germline V gene are SGDLS and YYNGEE. V was pared by 0 bases and J by 2 bases, with 2 bases of the junction left unmatched.